This TCR beta chain originates from a study of regulatory T cells in long-lasting Graves disease. The study, taken as a whole, reports: Under persistent disease, TRBV28, TRBJ1-2 and TRBJ2-5 were used preferentially.

Investigators prepared the TCR beta libraries by applying iRepertoire HTBI primers and Arm-PCR of CDR3 regions. TCRdb processed the multiplex PCR reads anew with MiXCR; each CDR3 protein has one entry. The sample yields approximately 350,000 distinct CDR3 sequences, roughly 23% seen once. CDR3 length: 14 residues. Germline loops: CDR1 MNHEY, CDR2 SMNVEV (reference sequence). Trimming took 2 bases from V and 5 from J; bases not matched to a gene: 2. Time point noted: persistent/refractory GD, antithyroid drugs over 5 years with positive TRAb. Scientists built the TCR library using RNA that was extracted from PBMCs. Graves' disease diagnoses used American Thyroid Association guidelines. Each patient gave 8.5 to 10 milliliters of EDTA-anticoagulated peripheral blood. This clonotype was detected only a few times. Its target is unknown. This sequence may be a read error, since a much larger clone differs from it by one base.

V is TRBV27 and J is TRBJ2-2; 7 nucleotides match TRBD1. The receptor was derived from a woman aged 40 to 50 with Graves disease. Specimen: peripheral blood mononuclear cells (PBMCs), collected when the disease was refractory, from a patient treated with antithyroid drugs. The CDR3 nucleotides read TGTGCCAGCAGTTTAGGACAGGCAACCGGGGAGCTGTTTTTT. Protein product: CASSLGQATGELFF.